This TCR beta chain was documented in a study of T-cell reconstitution after alpha-beta-depleted transplantation in children. Whole-study results and caveats: Several hundred graft clones that had expanded were reportedly the source of alpha-beta T cells about two months after transplant. Diversity of TCRbeta at day 60 was high in some patients, arising from surviving recipient T cells and thymic progenitors. Newly produced T cells mostly accounted for T-cell counts and diversity one year post-transplant.

This clonotype came up a few times. Its antigen is still unknown. Library preparation (for TCRbeta) was performed with unique molecular identifiers. TCRdb recomputed calls from the PCR reads with MiXCR, one row per CDR3 protein. The sample consists of around 370,000 distinct CDR3 sequences, 16% of them appearing once. V shed 2 bases and J shed 3 bases, with 14 bases lying between them. This CDR3 region has 15 residues. The clonotype originates from a male patient aged 2-10 years who had a stem cell transplant for acute lymphoblastic leukemia, so the T cells may come from the graft donor. This chain connects TRBV12-3 or TRBV12-4 to TRBJ2-7, with no clear D. The sample was PBMCs, mostly from graft donor cells, taken 360 days after TCRalphabeta/CD19-depleted stem cell transplant. The CDR3 here is CASSLIGPRDYEQYF. The CDR3 nucleotides are TGTGCCAGCAGTTTAATCGGGCCTAGGGACTACGAGCAGTACTTC.